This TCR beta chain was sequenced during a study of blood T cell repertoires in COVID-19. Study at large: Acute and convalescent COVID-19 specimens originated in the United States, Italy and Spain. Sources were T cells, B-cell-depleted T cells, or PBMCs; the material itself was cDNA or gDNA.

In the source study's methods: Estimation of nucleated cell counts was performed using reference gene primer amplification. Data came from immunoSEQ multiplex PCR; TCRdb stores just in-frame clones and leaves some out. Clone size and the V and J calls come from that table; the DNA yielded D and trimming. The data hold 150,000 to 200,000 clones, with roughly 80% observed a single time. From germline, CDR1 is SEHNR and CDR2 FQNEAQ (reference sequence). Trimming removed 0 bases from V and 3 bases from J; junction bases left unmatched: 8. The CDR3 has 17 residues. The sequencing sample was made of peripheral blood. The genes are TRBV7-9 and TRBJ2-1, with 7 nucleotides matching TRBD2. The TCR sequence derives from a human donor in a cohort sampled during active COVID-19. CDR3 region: CASSLASGDALYNEQFF. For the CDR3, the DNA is TGTGCCAGCAGCTTAGCCAGCGGGGATGCCCTCTACAATGAGCAGTTCTTC.